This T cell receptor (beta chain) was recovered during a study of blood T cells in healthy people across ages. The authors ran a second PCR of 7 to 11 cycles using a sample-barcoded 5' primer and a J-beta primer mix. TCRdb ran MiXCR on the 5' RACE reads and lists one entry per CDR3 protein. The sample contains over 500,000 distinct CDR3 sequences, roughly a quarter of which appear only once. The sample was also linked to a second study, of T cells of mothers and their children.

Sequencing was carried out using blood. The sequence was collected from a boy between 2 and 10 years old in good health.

The CDR3 loop is CASRTGLEQYF. The CDR3 region has the DNA TGCGCCAGCAGGACAGGGTTAGAGCAGTACTTC. J is TRBJ2-7 and V is TRBV10-2; TRBD1 agrees at 7 bases. CDR1 and CDR2 from the germline V gene are WSHSY and SAAADI. V trimming: 6 bases; J trimming: 7 bases; junction bases outside the gene matches: 3. This CDR3 is 11 amino acids long.